The next 25 T cell receptor beta chains were all read from a single sample in a study of OX40 agonist ivuxolimab in advanced cancers. TCRdb's copy holds only in-frame clones and misses some; the assay was immunoSEQ multiplex PCR. The table records approximately 61,000 clones, approximately 90% of them present only once. Material: CD4+ or CD8+ T cells sorted from blood, obtained in a trial of the OX40 agonist ivuxolimab. The receptors here all came from an adult with an advanced solid tumor such as melanoma, head and neck, liver or kidney cancer.

The chain is built from TRBV15 and TRBJ1-5, with D tentatively TRBD1 (6 bases). Germline lookup yields CDR1 LNHNV and CDR2 YYDKDF (reference sequence). This CDR3 has 14 residues. Trimming stripped 6 bases from V and 5 bases from J, with 14 bases between. CDR3 nucleotides: TGTGCCACCAGGGGGGGAAGGGGGGATCAGCCCCAGCATTTT. This codes for CATRGGRGDQPQHF.

This sequence joins TRBV7-9 and TRBJ1-4; no definite D call. The CDR3 is 12 amino acids. Trimming cost V 2 bases and J 10 bases, with 8 bases left between them. Germline V gives CDR1 SEHNR, CDR2 FQNEAQ (reference sequence). The CDR3 DNA reads TGTGCCAGCAGCTTATCCAGCGTAAAACTGTTTTTT. It specifies CASSLSSVKLFF. Full variable domain (outside the CDR3, taken from reference TRBV7-9 and TRBJ1-4): DTGVSQNPRHKITKRGQNVTFRCDPISEHNRLYWYRQTLGQGPEFLTYFQNEAQLEKSRLLSDRFSAERPKGSFSTLEIQRTEQGDSAMYLCASSLSSVKLFFGSGTQLSVL.

This chain links TRBV2 with TRBJ2-1, with D perhaps TRBD1 (6 bases). Germline V gene data show CDR1 as SNHLY and CDR2 as FYNNEI. This CDR3 contains 13 residues. V was clipped by 7 bases and J by 4 bases, with 11 bases between them. CDR3 loop: CASTGQRYNEQFF. CDR3 in DNA: TGTGCCAGCACCGGACAGCGGTACAATGAGCAGTTCTTC.

For this clone: An end of the junction differs from the germline gene, which may be a read error. The chain employs TRBV7-9 and TRBJ2-5; 7 bases map to TRBD2. CDR1 and CDR2 (germline): SEHNR, FQNEAQ (reference sequence). This CDR3 has 14 amino acids. The CDR3 DNA reads as TGTGCCAGCACCTTACCGGGGGGAGGAGAGACCCAGTACTTC. Its protein product is CASTLPGGGETQYF.

The chain joins TRBV4-3 to TRBJ2-3; no clear D. The V and J ends lost 0 bases and 8 bases respectively, with 12 bases between them. The germline gives CDR1 LGHNA, CDR2 YSLEER. The CDR3 covers 14 residues. This CDR3 reads CASSQDRSGTTQYF. The CDR3 DNA reads as TGCGCCAGCAGCCAAGATAGATCCGGAACTACGCAGTATTTT.

The rearrangement joins TRBV7-8 to TRBJ2-6; 10 bases are shared with TRBD2. CDR1 and CDR2 (germline): SGHVS, FQNEAQ. V lost 7 bases, J lost 1 base, and 10 bases stayed unmatched. The CDR3 totals 18 residues. This chain's CDR3 is CASTPRLAGVSGANVLTF. DNA for the CDR3: TGTGCCAGCACCCCTAGACTAGCGGGCGTATCTGGGGCCAACGTCCTGACTTTC. Supplemented by reference TRBV7-8 and TRBJ2-6, the full variable domain reads GAGVSQSPRYKVAKRGQDVALRCDPISGHVSLFWYQQALGQGPEFLTYFQNEAQLDKSGLPSDRFFAERPEGSVSTLKIQRTQQEDSAVYLCASTPRLAGVSGANVLTFGAGSRLTVL.

The chain employs TRBV10-3 and TRBJ1-1; TRBD1 might be the D (5 bases). This CDR3 spans 18 amino acids. CDR1 is ENHRY and CDR2 is SYGVKD in the germline V gene. Trimming removed 0 bases from V and 6 bases from J, with 23 bases in between. CDR3 bases: TGTGCCATCAGTGAGTCGCTCCTCGCCCGGACAACTCAGGCTGAAGCTTTCTTT. Residues: CAISESLLARTTQAEAFF.

The V gene is TRBV5-1, the J gene TRBJ2-2; D gene unclear. The CDR3 covers 15 residues. The germline gives CDR1 SGHRS, CDR2 YFSETQ. With 0 bases removed from V and 2 bases from J, the gap between germline ends came to 8 bases. The CDR3 DNA reads as TGCGCCAGCAGCTTGGAAGGCAGAAACACCGGGGAGCTGTTTTTT. This encodes CASSLEGRNTGELFF.

J is TRBJ1-5 and V is TRBV19, with a possible D match to TRBD1 (5 bases). Germline V gene lookup returns CDR1 LNHDA and CDR2 SQIVND (reference sequence). This CDR3 region has 14 residues. V lost 5 bases, J lost 5 bases, and 13 bases lay in between. The CDR3 is CASSPGTTYQPQHF. The CDR3 DNA follows: TGTGCCAGTAGTCCCGGGACGACTTATCAGCCCCAGCATTTT. Drawing the rest from reference TRBV19 and TRBJ1-5, the complete variable domain is DGGITQSPKYLFRKEGQNVTLSCEQNLNHDAMYWYRQDPGQGLRLIYYSQIVNDFQKGDIAEGYSVSREKKESFPLTVTSAQKNPTAFYLCASSPGTTYQPQHFGDGTRLSIL.

This chain connects TRBV21-1 to TRBJ2-7; no DNA check was done on the table's D call, TRBD2. TRBV21-1 constitutes a pseudogene. This CDR3 has 12 residues. The CDR3 coding sequence is TGTGCCCGCTGTCCTAGCGGGAGCAGACGGTACTTC. Protein product: CARCPSGSRRYF.

The chain employs TRBV18 and TRBJ2-2; perhaps D is TRBD1 or TRBD2 (5 bases each). The V gene lost 6 bases and the J gene lost 2 bases, with 16 bases spanning the gap. Germline CDR1 KGHSH, CDR2 LQKENI. CDR3 size: 16 residues. CDR3 residues: CASSPAPGRNTGELFF. DNA for the CDR3: TGTGCCAGCTCGCCAGCCCCGGGACGCAACACCGGGGAGCTGTTTTTT.

V and J are TRBV2 and TRBJ2-7; D call uncertain. Deletions cut 9 bases from V and 1 base from J, with 13 bases between. This CDR3 is 13 amino acids long. Germline V gene lookup returns CDR1 SNHLY and CDR2 FYNNEI. In DNA, the CDR3 is TGTGCCAGTCACCGGGCCGAGTCCTACGAGCAGTACTTC. Translated: CASHRAESYEQYF. Looking up the rest from reference TRBV2 and TRBJ2-7 gives the full variable domain: EPEVTQTPSHQVTQMGQEVILRCVPISNHLYFYWYRQILGQKVEFLVSFYNNEISEKSEIFDDQFSVERPDGSNFTLKIRSTKLEDSAMYFCASHRAESYEQYFGPGTRLTVT.

The rearrangement uses TRBV6-1 and TRBJ2-3; D uncertain. In germline, CDR1 is MNHNS, CDR2 SASEGT. The length of the CDR3 is 16 residues. V was pared by 0 bases and J by 0 bases, with 10 bases between. The CDR3 bases are TGTGCCAGCAGTGAAGCTGGTTATGCTAGCACAGATACGCAGTATTTT. This gives the protein CASSEAGYASTDTQYF.

The rearrangement joins TRBV6-5 to TRBJ2-3; D remains ambiguous. The V end lost 2 bases, the J end lost 2 bases, and 8 bases lay between the germline ends. Germline loops: CDR1 MNHEY, CDR2 SVGAGI. The CDR3 has 14 amino acids. CDR3 loop: CASSYGYSTDTQYF. CDR3 in DNA: TGTGCCAGCAGTTACGGCTACTCCACAGATACGCAGTATTTT.

The rearrangement joins TRBV6-5 to TRBJ1-2; possibly TRBD1 for D (5 bases). Germline V gene data show CDR1 as MNHEY and CDR2 as SVGAGI. The V end was cut by 7 bases, the J end by 2 bases, with 14 bases between. The CDR3 loop spans 14 amino acids. The CDR3 sequence is CASNPSEGNYGYTF. CDR3 coding DNA: TGTGCCAGCAACCCGAGTGAGGGGAACTATGGCTACACCTTC.

DNA of the CDR3: TGTGCCAGCAGCCTAGGACTAGCGGGGGGGCAGCAGTACTTC. This encodes CASSLGLAGGQQYF. The chain couples TRBV5-4 to TRBJ2-7; 15 bases are a match to TRBD2. The V segment lost 4 bases and the J segment 8 bases; nucleotides outside the gene matches: 4. CDR1 is SGHNT and CDR2 is YYREEE in the germline V gene (reference sequence). The CDR3 contains 14 residues.

This clone was recorded only once. The chain employs TRBV11-2 and TRBJ1-1; D is perhaps TRBD1 (5 bases). Trimming removed 3 bases at V and 4 bases at J, with 15 bases between. This CDR3 has 15 residues. Germline V gene lookup returns CDR1 SGHAT and CDR2 FQNNGV. The CDR3 sequence is CASSLARGASTEAFF. The CDR3 DNA reads as TGTGCCAGCAGCTTGGCCCGAGGGGCTAGCACTGAAGCTTTCTTT. The full variable domain, completed using reference TRBV11-2 and TRBJ1-1, is EAGVAQSPRYKIIEKRQSVAFWCNPISGHATLYWYQQILGQGPKLLIQFQNNGVVDDSQLPKDRFSAERLKGVDSTLKIQPAKLEDSAVYLCASSLARGASTEAFFGQGTRLTVV.

The chain is built from TRBV19 and TRBJ2-7, with a weak D call TRBD2 (5 bases). This CDR3 has 15 amino acids. Trimming took 3 bases from V and 2 from J, leaving 14 bases between them. CDR1 and CDR2 (germline): LNHDA, SQIVND (reference sequence). CDR3 sequence reads: CASSMAGKGPYEQYF. The CDR3 bases are TGTGCCAGTAGTATGGCGGGCAAGGGCCCCTACGAGCAGTACTTC.

This clone appeared a few times. The chain combines TRBV10-1 with TRBJ2-2, with TRBD1 identical over 7 bases. V shed 6 bases and J 1 base; nucleotides not matched to a gene: 2. The CDR3 has 14 amino acids. Per the germline V gene, CDR1 is WNHNN and CDR2 is SYGVQD (reference sequence). This CDR3 is CASRQGLNTGELFF. The CDR3, as DNA: TGCGCCAGCAGACAGGGGCTGAACACCGGGGAGCTGTTTTTT.

The chain joins TRBV7-2 to TRBJ2-2, with TRBD2 matching 11 bases. Germline V lookup: CDR1 SGHTA, CDR2 FQGNSA. V lost 2 bases and J lost 8; bases outside the gene matches: 4. This CDR3 region has 15 residues. The CDR3 reads CASSLLTSGMGELFF. The CDR3 DNA follows: TGTGCCAGCAGCTTATTGACTAGCGGGATGGGGGAGCTGTTTTTT.

The gene calls are TRBV9 and TRBJ1-1; 9 nucleotides line up with TRBD1. Per the germline V gene, CDR1 is SGDLS and CDR2 is YYNGEE. This CDR3 has 15 amino acids. Losses at the gene ends were 3 bases for V and 2 bases for J; bases not matched to a gene: 5. In DNA form, the CDR3 reads TGTGCCAGCAGCGCTATTACAGGGGGCAACACTGAAGCTTTCTTT. Amino acid sequence: CASSAITGGNTEAFF.

The V call is TRBV6-5, the J call TRBJ1-1; 9 bases align to TRBD1. J was trimmed by 8 bases and V by 5 bases; bases with no gene match: 3. There are 12 residues in the CDR3. The germline CDR1 and CDR2 sequences are MNHEY and SVGAGI. DNA of the CDR3: TGTGCCAGCAGTCTACAGGGGGCCGAAGCTTTCTTT. It specifies CASSLQGAEAFF.

The rearrangement uses TRBV19 and TRBJ1-4; D possibly corresponds to TRBD1 (5 bases). The CDR3 is 16 residues long. CDR1 is LNHDA, CDR2 SQIVND, per germline (reference sequence). The ends were cut back, 3 bases at V and 5 bases at J, with 16 bases in the middle. CDR3 residues: CASSIGRGGSNEKLFF. CDR3 DNA sequence: TGTGCCAGTAGTATTGGTAGGGGAGGGAGCAATGAAAAACTGTTTTTT.

The chain recombines TRBV18 with TRBJ2-1; 8 bases map to TRBD2. In germline, CDR1 is KGHSH, CDR2 LQKENI. The trim removed 3 bases at V and 2 bases at J, leaving 3 bases unmatched. The CDR3 loop spans 15 amino acids. CDR3 sequence (DNA): TGTGCCAGCTCACCTGGGACTAGAACCTACAATGAGCAGTTCTTC. Amino acids: CASSPGTRTYNEQFF.

This chain connects TRBV5-1 to TRBJ2-5; the D gene is possibly TRBD1 (6 bases). The V gene lost 7 bases and the J gene lost 3 bases, with 16 bases spanning the gap. Germline lookup yields CDR1 SGHRS and CDR2 YFSETQ. The CDR3 is made up of 14 amino acids. As DNA, the CDR3 is TGCGCCAGCGGGGTCAGGGGTCGGGAAGAGACCCAGTACTTC. Its protein product is CASGVRGREETQYF. Full variable domain (rest looked up from reference TRBV5-1 and TRBJ2-5): KAGVTQTPRYLIKTRGQQVTLSCSPISGHRSVSWYQQTPGQGLQFLFEYFSETQRNKGNFPGRFSGRQFSNSRSEMNVSTLELGDSALYLCASGVRGREETQYFGPGTRLLVL.